Shown below are 15 T cell receptor beta chains from a single sample sequenced in a study of T cells after yellow fever vaccination. MiXCR, applied by TCRdb to the 5' RACE reads, yields one record per CDR3 protein. The sample lists 300,000 to 400,000 distinct CDR3 sequences; 8% to 10% were seen once. The specimen comprised PBMCs, sampled on the day of the first yellow fever vaccination. Receptors originate from a man aged 18-30 years who received the YFV17D yellow fever vaccine.

This clonotype came up many times. The V call is TRBV6-2 or TRBV6-3, the J call TRBJ2-3, with 9 bases that match TRBD2. CDR1 MNHEY and CDR2 SVGEGT come from the germline V gene. The CDR3 is made up of 16 amino acids. J lost 4 bases, V lost 2 bases, and 7 bases had no gene match. DNA of the CDR3: TGTGCCAGCAGTTACCCTAGCGGGACCGTAGCAGATACGCAGTATTTT. Protein sequence: CASSYPSGTVADTQYF.

The V and J genes are TRBV12-3 or TRBV12-4 and TRBJ2-1; 8 positions agree with TRBD1. The length of the CDR3 is 14 residues. V lost 1 base and J lost 10; bases outside the gene matches: 6. CDR3 sequence: CASSLEQGAREQFF. The CDR3, as DNA: TGTGCCAGCAGTTTAGAGCAGGGGGCGCGGGAGCAGTTCTTC.

This clonotype was seen repeatedly, ten times or more. The J gene is TRBJ2-7, the V gene TRBV28, with D hard to call. The V and J ends lost 8 bases and 5 bases respectively, with 13 bases between them. Germline V gene sequence: CDR1 MDHEN, CDR2 SYDVKM. The CDR3 covers 12 residues. The CDR3 nucleotides read TGTGCCAGCCGGTTGATTGCCGACGAGCAGTACTTC. Its protein product is CASRLIADEQYF.

This clonotype was detected ten times or more. The chain joins TRBV7-2 to TRBJ1-5, with 7 bases matching TRBD1. CDR1 is SGHTA and CDR2 is FQGNSA in the germline V gene. V shed 0 bases, J shed 6 bases, and the junction held 5 bases outside the gene matches. The CDR3 is made up of 15 amino acids. The CDR3 reads CASSLAWTGGQPQHF. CDR3 DNA: TGTGCCAGCAGCTTAGCGTGGACAGGCGGTCAGCCCCAGCATTTT.

This clonotype was counted a few times. The gene calls are TRBV6-5 and TRBJ2-7, with 7 positions matching TRBD2. Germline V gene sequence: CDR1 MNHEY, CDR2 SVGAGI. CDR3 length: 15 residues. J was trimmed by 0 bases and V by 3 bases; bases with no gene match: 5. This CDR3 is CASSYELAHSYEQYF. In DNA form, the CDR3 reads TGTGCCAGCAGTTATGAACTAGCGCACTCCTACGAGCAGTACTTC.

The genes are TRBV6-1 and TRBJ2-3; D remains unclear. Trimming left V 1 base short and J 11 bases short, with 10 bases between. In germline, CDR1 is MNHNS, CDR2 SASEGT. CDR3 size: 12 residues. DNA of the CDR3: TGTGCCAGCAGTGAAGGGGGTCGGCTGCAGTATTTT. Residues: CASSEGGRLQYF.

This clonotype showed up just a few times. The CDR3 region is CASSTPTEGVLMNTEAFF. The CDR3 nucleotides are TGTGCCAGTAGTACGCCGACAGAGGGGGTCCTCATGAACACTGAAGCTTTCTTT. The rearrangement joins TRBV19 to TRBJ1-1; D may be TRBD1 (6 bases). The germline gives CDR1 LNHDA, CDR2 SQIVND (reference sequence). Trimming shortened V by 4 bases and J by 0 bases, and 21 bases separated the two germline ends. The CDR3 totals 18 residues.

This chain links TRBV9 with TRBJ2-3; tentatively, D is TRBD2 (6 bases). The CDR3 covers 15 residues. Germline V gene data show CDR1 as SGDLS and CDR2 as YYNGEE. Trimming cost V 7 bases and J 5 bases, with 20 bases left between them. The CDR3 DNA sequence: TGTGCCAGCGGCAAACGGGCGGGGATGGGAGATACGCAGTATTTT. Its protein is CASGKRAGMGDTQYF.

This clonotype was counted ten times or more. CDR3 residues: CASSALPAYNEQFF. CDR3 nucleotide sequence: TGCGCCAGCAGCGCGCTGCCGGCCTACAATGAGCAGTTCTTC. This chain uses TRBV5-1 with TRBJ2-1; D gene ambiguous. V lost 4 bases to trimming and J lost 2 bases, with 10 bases between them. Germline assignment: CDR1 SGHRS and CDR2 YFSETQ. CDR3 length: 14 amino acids.

This clonotype was seen more than once but under ten times. The chain is built from TRBV10-1 and TRBJ2-1; D might be TRBD1 (7 bases). CDR3 length: 16 residues. V was shortened by 3 bases and J by 5 bases, with 17 bases between the two germline ends. Germline V gene sequence: CDR1 WNHNN, CDR2 SYGVQD (reference sequence). CDR3 in DNA: TGCGCCAGCAGTGAAGGGGGCAGCCGACTAGACAATGAGCAGTTCTTC. This translates into CASSEGGSRLDNEQFF.

V gene TRBV4-1 combines with J gene TRBJ2-1; no definite D call. This CDR3 region has 12 residues. The germline V gene encodes CDR1 MGHRA and CDR2 YSYEKL. V lost 0 bases and J 14 bases, leaving 11 bases between the germline ends. This CDR3 is CASSQDRFPEFF. Here the CDR3 DNA reads TGCGCCAGCAGCCAAGACAGGTTCCCCGAGTTCTTC.

This clonotype came up many times. V gene TRBV28 combines with J gene TRBJ2-2; D is undetermined. CDR3 length: 15 amino acids. CDR1 is MDHEN and CDR2 is SYDVKM in the germline V gene. V lost 6 bases to trimming and J lost 1 base, with 12 bases between them. CDR3 nucleotide sequence: TGTGCCAGCAGCCGGGTCCCCGGGAACACCGGGGAGCTGTTTTTT. Translation: CASSRVPGNTGELFF.

This clonotype was seen a few times. The rearrangement links TRBV7-8 to TRBJ2-2; D gene uncertain. Germline values: CDR1 SGHVS, CDR2 FQNEAQ. Trimming cost V 3 bases and J 3 bases, with 5 bases left between them. This CDR3 has 13 residues. The CDR3 bases are TGTGCCAGCAGCTTCACCTACACCGGGGAGCTGTTTTTT. Protein: CASSFTYTGELFF.

This chain uses TRBV12-3 or TRBV12-4 with TRBJ1-3, with D uncertain. The CDR3 has 15 residues. Deletions cut 4 bases from V and 2 bases from J, with 12 bases between. CDR3 loop: CASSSSSLPGNTIYF. CDR3 DNA: TGTGCCAGCAGTTCCTCTAGCCTCCCTGGAAACACCATATATTTT.

This clonotype was seen repeatedly, ten times or more. V gene TRBV6-1 combines with J gene TRBJ2-1; TRBD2 matches at 13 bases. Trimming took 7 bases from V and 6 from J; bases not matched to a gene: 6. The CDR3 spans 15 residues. Looked up from germline, CDR1 is MNHNS and CDR2 is SASEGT. The CDR3 reads CASNNRLAGGNEQFF. CDR3 nucleotides: TGTGCCAGCAATAACAGACTAGCGGGGGGCAATGAGCAGTTCTTC.